This TCR beta chain was captured in a study of T cells after yellow fever vaccination. Study-level background: SMART-Seq v4 Ultra Low Input served to prepare low-cell-number fractions.

As concerns this clonotype: Its antigen is not identified. A read error may account for a junction end that differs from germline.

Conversion of TCR transcripts into cDNA relied on 5'RACE template switching, which added a universal primer site and UMIs. MiXCR, run by TCRdb on the 5' RACE reads, gives a single entry per CDR3 protein. This sample yields 500,000 to 650,000 distinct CDR3 sequences, of which around an eighth are seen a single time; roughly 13% belongs to the top ten. Study-wide findings and caveats: Clonotypes appearing in both CD4 and CD8 compartments existed, and their share was small.

This CDR3 is built from 12 residues. Germline V gives CDR1 MNHNY, CDR2 SVGAGI (reference sequence). The sequencing here drew on PBMCs, taken on the day of the yellow fever booster vaccination. The source of this sequence is a man aged 25-45 years who received the YFV17D yellow fever vaccine. This chain links TRBV6-6 with TRBJ2-3, with no clear D. This chain's CDR3 is CTSSYSVDTQYF. CDR3 nucleotides: TGTACCAGCAGTTACTCCGTGGATACGCAGTATTTT.